This T cell receptor (beta chain) derives from a study of OX40 agonist ivuxolimab in advanced cancers. Of note for this clone: Its antigen is not known.

Findings and limits, study-wide: Expanded clones tended on average to be more numerous among CD8+ T cells than CD4+. Low normalized T-cell clonal expansion was additionally recorded for some nonresponders.

The CDR3 has 15 amino acids. The germline V and J ends were trimmed by 3 bases and 4 bases, with 14 bases remaining between them. Germline CDR1 is LNHDA and CDR2 is SQIVND (reference sequence). Here immunoSEQ multiplex PCR was the method, and the copy in TCRdb shows in-frame clones only, minus some. The data contain about 50,000 clones, over 80% of them seen just once; the ten biggest clones take up 2.8%. This specimen was CD4+ or CD8+ T cells sorted from blood, taken in a trial of the OX40 agonist ivuxolimab. The V and J genes are TRBV19 and TRBJ2-3; D possibly matches TRBD1 or TRBD2 (6 bases each). This TCR came from an adult with an advanced solid tumor such as melanoma, head and neck, liver or kidney cancer. CDR3 nucleotides: TGTGCCAGTAGTATCTCGCGGAGGGGGTCAGATACGCAGTATTTT. Translation gives CASSISRRGSDTQYF.